What follows is one T cell receptor (beta chain) and its context. Its specificity is not known. It was with a sample-barcoded 5' primer and a J-beta primer mix that a second PCR of about 6 to 12 cycles was run. Via MiXCR, TCRdb re-called the 5' RACE reads, giving one row per CDR3 protein. The data show some 940,000 distinct CDR3 sequences, with approximately 32% seen just once and 10% held by the top ten. This sample is part of a study of blood T cells in healthy people across ages. Broader study findings: PBMCs that were unsorted prevented a conclusive naive versus antigen-experienced comparison.

These data are also associated with another study on T cells of mothers and their children. This second study notes: Normalized overlap was always slightly, never significantly, higher in related than unrelated mother-child pairs.

The sequencing sample was made of blood. The receptor was derived from a woman aged 40-49 years in good health.

The CDR3 coding sequence is TGTGCCAGCAGTTTGGTTGGGCGGGGAGCCTTCCAAGAGACCCAGTACTTC. Encoded protein: CASSLVGRGAFQETQYF. This chain links TRBV28 with TRBJ2-5; possibly TRBD2 for D (6 bases). Trimming removed 3 bases at V and 1 base at J, with 18 bases between. The CDR3 loop spans 17 amino acids. Germline V gene data show CDR1 as MDHEN and CDR2 as SYDVKM.